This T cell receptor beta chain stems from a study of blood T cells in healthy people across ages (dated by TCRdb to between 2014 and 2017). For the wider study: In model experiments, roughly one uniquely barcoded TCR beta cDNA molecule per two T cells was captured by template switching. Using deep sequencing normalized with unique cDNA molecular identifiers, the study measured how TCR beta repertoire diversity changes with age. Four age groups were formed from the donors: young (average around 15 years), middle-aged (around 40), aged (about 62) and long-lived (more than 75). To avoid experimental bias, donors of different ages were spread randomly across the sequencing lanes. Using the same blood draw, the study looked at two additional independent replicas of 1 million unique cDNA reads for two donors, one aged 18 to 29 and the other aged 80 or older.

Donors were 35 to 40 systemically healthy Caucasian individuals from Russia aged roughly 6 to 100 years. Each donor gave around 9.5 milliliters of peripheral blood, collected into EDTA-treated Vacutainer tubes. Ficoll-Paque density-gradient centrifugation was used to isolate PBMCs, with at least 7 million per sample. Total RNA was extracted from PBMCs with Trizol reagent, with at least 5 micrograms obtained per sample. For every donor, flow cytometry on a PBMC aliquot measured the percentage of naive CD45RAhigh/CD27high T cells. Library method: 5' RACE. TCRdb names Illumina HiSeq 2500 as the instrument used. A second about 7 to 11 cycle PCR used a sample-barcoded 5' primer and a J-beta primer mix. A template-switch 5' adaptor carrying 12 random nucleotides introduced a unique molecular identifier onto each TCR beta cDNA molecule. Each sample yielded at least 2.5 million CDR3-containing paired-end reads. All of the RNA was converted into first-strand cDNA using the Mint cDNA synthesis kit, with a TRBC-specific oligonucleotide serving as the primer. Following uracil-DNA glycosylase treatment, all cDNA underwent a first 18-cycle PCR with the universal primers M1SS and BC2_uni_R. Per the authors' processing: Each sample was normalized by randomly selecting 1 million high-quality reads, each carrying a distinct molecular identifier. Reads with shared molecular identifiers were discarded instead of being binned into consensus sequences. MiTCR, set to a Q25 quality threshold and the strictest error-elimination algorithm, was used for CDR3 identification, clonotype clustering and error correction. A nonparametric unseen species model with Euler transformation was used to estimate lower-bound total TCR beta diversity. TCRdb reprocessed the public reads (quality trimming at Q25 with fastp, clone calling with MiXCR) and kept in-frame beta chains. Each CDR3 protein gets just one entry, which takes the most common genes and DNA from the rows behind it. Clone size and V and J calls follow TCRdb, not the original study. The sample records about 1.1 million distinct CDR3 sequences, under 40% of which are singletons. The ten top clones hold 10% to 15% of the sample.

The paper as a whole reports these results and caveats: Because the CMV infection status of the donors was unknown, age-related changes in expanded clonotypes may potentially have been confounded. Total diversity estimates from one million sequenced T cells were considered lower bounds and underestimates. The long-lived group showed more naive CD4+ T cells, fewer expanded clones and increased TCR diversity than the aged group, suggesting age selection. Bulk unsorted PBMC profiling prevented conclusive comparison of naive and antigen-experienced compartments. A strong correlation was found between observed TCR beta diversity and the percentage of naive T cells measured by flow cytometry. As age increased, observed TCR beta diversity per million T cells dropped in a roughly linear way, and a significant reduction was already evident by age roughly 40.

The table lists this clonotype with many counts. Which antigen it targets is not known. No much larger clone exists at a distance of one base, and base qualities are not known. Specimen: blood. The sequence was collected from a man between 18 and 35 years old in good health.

Here is the DNA: TGTGCCAGCAGCTTAGGGGAAAACATTCAGTACTTC. This yields the protein CASSLGENIQYF. Recombination connected TRBV13 to TRBJ2-4, with the D segment identity uncertain. CDR1 is given as PRHDT and CDR2 as FYEKMQ, both from the germline V gene (reference sequence). The CDR3 goes from the cysteine to the phenylalanine over 12 residues. Left in the record is the CDR3 DNA by itself, 36 bases read in frame from the first base. V and J are truncated by 0 bases and 5 bases respectively, leaving an intervening sequence of 2 bases.